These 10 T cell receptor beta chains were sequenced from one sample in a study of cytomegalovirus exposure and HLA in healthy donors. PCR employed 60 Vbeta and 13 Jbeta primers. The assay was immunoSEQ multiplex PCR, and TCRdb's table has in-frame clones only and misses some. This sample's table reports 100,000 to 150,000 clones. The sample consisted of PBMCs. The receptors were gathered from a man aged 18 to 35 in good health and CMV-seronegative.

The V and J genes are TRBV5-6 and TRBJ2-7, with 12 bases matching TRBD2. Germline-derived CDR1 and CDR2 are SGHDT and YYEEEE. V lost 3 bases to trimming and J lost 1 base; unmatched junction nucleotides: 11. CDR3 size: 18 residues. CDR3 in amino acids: CASSSRLAGVGNSYEQYF. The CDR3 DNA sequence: TGTGCCAGCAGCTCCCGACTAGCGGGAGTTGGGAATTCCTACGAGCAGTACTTC. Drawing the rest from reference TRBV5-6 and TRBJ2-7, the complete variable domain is DAGVTQSPTHLIKTRGQQVTLRCSPKSGHDTVSWYQQALGQGPQFIFQYYEEEERQRGNFPDRFSGHQFPNYSSELNVNALLLGDSALYLCASSSRLAGVGNSYEQYFGPGTRLTVT.

CDR3 loop: CASGRRQGVGYTF. CDR3 DNA: TGTGCCAGCGGCCGCCGACAGGGTGTAGGCTACACCTTC. The genes are TRBV6-5 and TRBJ1-2; 7 bases line up with TRBD1. The CDR3 runs to 13 residues. Germline CDR1 MNHEY, CDR2 SVGAGI. V shed 8 bases, J shed 8 bases, and the junction held 11 bases outside the gene matches.

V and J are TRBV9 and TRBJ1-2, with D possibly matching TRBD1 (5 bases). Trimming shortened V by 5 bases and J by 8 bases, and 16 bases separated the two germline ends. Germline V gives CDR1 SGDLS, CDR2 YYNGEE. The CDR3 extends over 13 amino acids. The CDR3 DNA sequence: TGTGCCAGCAGGGGGACCCGGGAGGGAGGCTACACCTTC. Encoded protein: CASRGTREGGYTF.

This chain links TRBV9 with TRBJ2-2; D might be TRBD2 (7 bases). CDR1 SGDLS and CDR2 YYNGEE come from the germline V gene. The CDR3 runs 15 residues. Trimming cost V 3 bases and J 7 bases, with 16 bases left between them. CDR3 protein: CASSAGGGRGGELFF. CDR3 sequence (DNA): TGTGCCAGCAGCGCCGGAGGGGGGAGGGGCGGGGAGCTGTTTTTT.

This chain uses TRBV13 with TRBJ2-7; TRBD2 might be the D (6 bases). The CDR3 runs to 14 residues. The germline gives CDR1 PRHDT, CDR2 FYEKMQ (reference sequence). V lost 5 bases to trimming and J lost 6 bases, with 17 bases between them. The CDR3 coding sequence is TGTGCCAGCAGCCTGAGGGCAGGACTACTCGAGCAGTACTTC. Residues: CASSLRAGLLEQYF. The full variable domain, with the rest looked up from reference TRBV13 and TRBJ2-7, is AAGVIQSPRHLIKEKRETATLKCYPIPRHDTVYWYQQGPGQDPQFLISFYEKMQSDKGSIPDRFSAQQFSDYHSELNMSSLELGDSALYFCASSLRAGLLEQYFGPGTRLTVT.

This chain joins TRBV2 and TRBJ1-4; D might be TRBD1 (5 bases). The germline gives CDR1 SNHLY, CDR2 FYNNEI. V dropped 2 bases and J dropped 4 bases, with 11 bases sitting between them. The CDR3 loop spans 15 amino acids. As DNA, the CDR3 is TGTGCCAGCAGTGAAAATAGGGGATTTAATGAAAAACTGTTTTTT. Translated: CASSENRGFNEKLFF.

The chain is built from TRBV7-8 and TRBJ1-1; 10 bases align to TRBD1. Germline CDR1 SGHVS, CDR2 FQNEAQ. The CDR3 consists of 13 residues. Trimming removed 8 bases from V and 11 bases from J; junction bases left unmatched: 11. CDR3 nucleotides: TGTGCCAGCGGGGACAGGGGTACTCGCGGGGCTTTCTTT. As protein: CASGDRGTRGAFF.

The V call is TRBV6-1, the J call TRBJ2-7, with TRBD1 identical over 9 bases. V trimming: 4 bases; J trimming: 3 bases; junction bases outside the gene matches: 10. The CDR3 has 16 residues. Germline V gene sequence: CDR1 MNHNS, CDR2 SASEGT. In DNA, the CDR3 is TGTGCCAGCAGTGCCACAGGGGGCCTGAATTACTACGAGCAGTACTTC. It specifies CASSATGGLNYYEQYF.

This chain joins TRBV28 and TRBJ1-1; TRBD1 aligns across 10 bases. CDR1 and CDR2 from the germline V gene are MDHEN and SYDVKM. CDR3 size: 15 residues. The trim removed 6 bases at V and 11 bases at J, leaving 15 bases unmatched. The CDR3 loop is CASSSPTGTGVLAFF. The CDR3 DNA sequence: TGTGCCAGCAGCAGTCCGACCGGGACAGGGGTACTCGCTTTCTTT.

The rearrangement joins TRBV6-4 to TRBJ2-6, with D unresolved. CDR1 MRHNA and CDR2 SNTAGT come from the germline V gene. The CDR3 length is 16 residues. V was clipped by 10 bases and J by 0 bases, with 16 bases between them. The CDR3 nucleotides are TGTGCCACCGCCCCGGCACCGGGCTCTGGGGCCAACGTCCTGACTTTC. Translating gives CATAPAPGSGANVLTF.